This T cell receptor (beta chain) appears in the sequencing data of a study of T cell changes during pregnancy in multiple sclerosis. The table came from immunoSEQ multiplex PCR; TCRdb's copy has only in-frame clones and leaves some out. The sample includes 30,000 to 40,000 clones, about 94% of them seen just once. This CDR3 spans 17 amino acids. V shed 4 bases and J 4 bases; nucleotides not matched to a gene: 11. Germline V gene lookup returns CDR1 LNHDA and CDR2 SQIVND (reference sequence). The material sequenced was CD4+ T cells from peripheral blood mononuclear cells, taken in the second trimester of pregnancy. The chain links TRBV19 to TRBJ1-5; 9 bases match TRBD1. This receptor was taken from a female donor with multiple sclerosis, enrolled in a pregnancy study. The CDR3 region is CASSRFLRQGVNQPQHF. The CDR3 DNA follows: TGTGCCAGTAGTAGATTCCTAAGACAGGGGGTAAATCAGCCCCAGCATTTT.